This is a list of T cell receptor beta chains from one sample in a study of T cell responses to AZD1222 COVID-19 vaccine. Libraries were prepared by immunoSEQ multiplex PCR; TCRdb keeps only in-frame clonotypes and omits some of them. The data show more than 150,000 clones, 80% to 95% seen once. This material consisted of peripheral blood, taken on day 0 of AZD1222 vaccination. Receptors originate from an adult in good health. Each CDR3 is given with its conserved first and last residue. The D gene is left open where the match is weak. Size tells how often a clone was seen (once, few, many) or the class of an expanded clone, and some rows leave it out.

j_gene	v_gene	abundance	d_gene	CDR3nt	CDR3aa
TRBJ1-2	TRBV15	-	TRBD1	TGTGCCACCAGCAGGCCCCTCCGGACAGGGAATGGCTACACCTTC	CATSRPLRTGNGYTF
TRBJ2-1	TRBV28	-	-	TGTGCCAGCAGTTTAAGCGGGTCTGTCAATGAGCAGTTCTTC	CASSLSGSVNEQFF
TRBJ1-1	TRBV3-1/TRBV3-2	-	-	TGTGCCAGCAGCCAAAGCGGGACGAGCACTGAAGCTTTCTTT	CASSQSGTSTEAFF
TRBJ1-3	TRBV13	once	-	TGTGCCAGCAGCTTCGTCAGGGCCTCCGGAAACACCATATATTTT	CASSFVRASGNTIYF
TRBJ2-1	TRBV10-3	-	-	TGTGCCACGGGGACGGAGGACAATGAGCAGTTCTTC	CATGTEDNEQFF
TRBJ2-1	TRBV30	-	TRBD2	TGTGCCTGGAGCCGGAGCCGACTAGCGCTGGACTACAATGAGCAGTTCTTC	CAWSRSRLALDYNEQFF
TRBJ2-2	TRBV5-4	-	-	TGTGCCAGCAGTCCTACAACGGCGAACACCGGGGAGCTGTTTTTT	CASSPTTANTGELFF
TRBJ2-3	TRBV7-3	-	-	TGTGCCAGCAGCCTAAGCGGCGTGGGTACAGATACGCAGTATTTT	CASSLSGVGTDTQYF
TRBJ2-6	TRBV11-3	-	TRBD2	TGTGCCAGCAGCTTAGGAGCGGGTGGGGGGGCTGGGGCCAACGTCCTGACTTTC	CASSLGAGGGAGANVLTF
TRBJ2-5	TRBV30	-	-	TGTGCCTGGAGTGTACGGGGAGAGACCCAGTACTTC	CAWSVRGETQYF
TRBJ2-2	TRBV6-7	-	-	TGTGCCAGCAGCCTCCCGCAGGGTTTACCCGGGGAGCTGTTTTTT	CASSLPQGLPGELFF
TRBJ2-1	TRBV15	-	-	TGTGCCACCAGCAGAGGAGCAGGGAATGAGCAGTTCTTC	CATSRGAGNEQFF
TRBJ1-4	TRBV27	-	-	TGTGCCAGCAGTTTTCGGCGGCATGAAAAACTGTTTTTT	CASSFRRHEKLFF
TRBJ1-5	TRBV7-2	-	TRBD1	TGTGCCAGCAGCTTCAGGGGGGATCAGCCCCAGCATTTT	CASSFRGDQPQHF
TRBJ2-2	TRBV25-1	-	-	TGTGCCAGCAGTTGGGCCGGGGAGCTGTTTTTT	CASSWAGELFF
TRBJ2-5	TRBV6-1	-	-	TGTGCCAGCAGTGAAGCATGGGAGACCCAGTACTTC	CASSEAWETQYF
TRBJ2-7	TRBV20-1	-	-	TGCAGTGCTAGTGACCCCTCCCGGTTAACTGCCGGGCAGTACTTC	CSASDPSRLTAGQYF
TRBJ2-5	TRBV24-1	-	-	TGTGCCACCAGTGATCCCCGAGGCTGGGACAGCGGGGTTGGGACCCAGTACTTC	CATSDPRGWDSGVGTQYF
TRBJ1-2	TRBV6-6	-	-	TGTGCCAGCAAGGCCTCACCTTTGCCGGTCCCGCACCTCTTC	CASKASPLPVPHLF
TRBJ1-4	TRBV2	-	-	TGTGCCAGCAGCTTAAGGCTTAATGAAAAACTGTTTTTT	CASSLRLNEKLFF
TRBJ1-1	TRBV12-3/TRBV12-4	-	-	TGTGCCAGCAGTGAGAATGAGGTCTTGGGAGCTTTCTTT	CASSENEVLGAFF
TRBJ2-7	TRBV7-9	-	TRBD1	TGTGCCAGCACCGTAGATCAGGGGGTCCACGAGCAGTACTTC	CASTVDQGVHEQYF
TRBJ2-5	TRBV30	-	-	TGTGCCTGGAGTTTTGGTCAAGAGACCCAGTACTTC	CAWSFGQETQYF
TRBJ1-5	TRBV19	-	-	TGTGCCAGTAGTATCCTATATAGCAATCAGCCCCAGCATTTT	CASSILYSNQPQHF
TRBJ1-1	TRBV5-1	-	-	TGCGCCAGCAGCTTGGGGTCAGTATTCAACACTGAAGCTTTCTTT	CASSLGSVFNTEAFF
TRBJ1-1	TRBV6-5	-	-	TGTGCCAGCAGTTACTCGATAGGGTCCACTGAAGCTTTCTTT	CASSYSIGSTEAFF
TRBJ2-3	TRBV2	-	TRBD2	TGTGCCAGCAGCCGAAGCGGGGGGCGCACAGATACGCAGTATTTT	CASSRSGGRTDTQYF
TRBJ2-3	TRBV18	-	-	TGTGCCAGCCCCCGGGACGGGAGCCCCCGGGATACGCAGTATTTT	CASPRDGSPRDTQYF